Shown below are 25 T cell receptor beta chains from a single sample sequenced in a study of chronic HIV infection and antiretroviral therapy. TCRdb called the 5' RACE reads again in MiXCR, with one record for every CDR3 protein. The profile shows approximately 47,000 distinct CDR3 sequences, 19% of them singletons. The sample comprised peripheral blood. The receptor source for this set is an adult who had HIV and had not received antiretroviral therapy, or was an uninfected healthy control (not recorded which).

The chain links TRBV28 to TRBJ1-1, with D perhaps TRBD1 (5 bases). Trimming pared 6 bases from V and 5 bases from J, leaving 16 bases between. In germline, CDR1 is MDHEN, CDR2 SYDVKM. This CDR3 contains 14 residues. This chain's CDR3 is CASRSLGVGTEAFF. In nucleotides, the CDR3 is TGTGCCAGCAGATCTCTGGGGGTAGGGACTGAAGCTTTCTTT.

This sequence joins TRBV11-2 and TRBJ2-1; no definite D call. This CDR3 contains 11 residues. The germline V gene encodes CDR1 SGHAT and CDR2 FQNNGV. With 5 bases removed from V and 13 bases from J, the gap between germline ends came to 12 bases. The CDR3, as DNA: TGTGCCAGCAGCGCCCGAAGGGCCCAGTTCTTC. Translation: CASSARRAQFF.

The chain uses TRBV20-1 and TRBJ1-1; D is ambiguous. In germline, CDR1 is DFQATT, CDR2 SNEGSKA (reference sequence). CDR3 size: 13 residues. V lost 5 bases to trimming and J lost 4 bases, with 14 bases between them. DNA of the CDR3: TGCAGTGCTCCCCCCAGGTCGGCCACTGAAGCTTTCTTT. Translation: CSAPPRSATEAFF.

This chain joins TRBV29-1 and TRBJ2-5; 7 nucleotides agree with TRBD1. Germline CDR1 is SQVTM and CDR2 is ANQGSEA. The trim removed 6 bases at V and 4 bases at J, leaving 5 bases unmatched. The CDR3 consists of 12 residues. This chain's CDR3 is CSVDDRAETQYF. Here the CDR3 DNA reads TGCAGCGTCGATGACAGGGCAGAGACCCAGTACTTC.

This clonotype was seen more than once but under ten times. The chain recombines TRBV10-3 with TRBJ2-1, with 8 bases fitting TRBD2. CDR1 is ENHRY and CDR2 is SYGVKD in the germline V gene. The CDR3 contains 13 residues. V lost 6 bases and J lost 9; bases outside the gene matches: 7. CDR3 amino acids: CAISRLAYTEQFF. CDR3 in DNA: TGTGCCATCAGCCGACTAGCGTATACTGAGCAGTTCTTC.

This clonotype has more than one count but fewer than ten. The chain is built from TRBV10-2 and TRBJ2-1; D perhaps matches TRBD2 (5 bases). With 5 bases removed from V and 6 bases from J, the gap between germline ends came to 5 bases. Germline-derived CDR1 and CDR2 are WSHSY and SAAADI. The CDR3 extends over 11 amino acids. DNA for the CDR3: TGCGCCAGCAGTCTAGCCAATGAGCAGTTCTTC. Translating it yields CASSLANEQFF.

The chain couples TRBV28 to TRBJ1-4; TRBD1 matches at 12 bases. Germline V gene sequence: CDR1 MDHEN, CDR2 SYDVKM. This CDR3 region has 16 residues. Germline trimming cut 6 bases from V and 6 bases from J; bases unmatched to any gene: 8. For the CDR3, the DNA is TGTGCCAGCAGGAAAGGGACAGGGGGCAGAGATGAAAAACTGTTTTTT. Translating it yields CASRKGTGGRDEKLFF. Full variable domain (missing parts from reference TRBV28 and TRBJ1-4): DVKVTQSSRYLVKRTGEKVFLECVQDMDHENMFWYRQDPGLGLRLIYFSYDVKMKEKGDIPEGYSVSREKKERFSLILESASTNQTSMYLCASRKGTGGRDEKLFFGSGTQLSVL.

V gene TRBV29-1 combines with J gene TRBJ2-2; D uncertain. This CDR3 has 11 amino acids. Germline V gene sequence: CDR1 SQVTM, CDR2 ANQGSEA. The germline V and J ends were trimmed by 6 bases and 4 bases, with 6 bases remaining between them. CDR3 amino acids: CSVGRTGELFF. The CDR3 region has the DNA TGCAGCGTAGGACGCACCGGGGAGCTGTTTTTT.

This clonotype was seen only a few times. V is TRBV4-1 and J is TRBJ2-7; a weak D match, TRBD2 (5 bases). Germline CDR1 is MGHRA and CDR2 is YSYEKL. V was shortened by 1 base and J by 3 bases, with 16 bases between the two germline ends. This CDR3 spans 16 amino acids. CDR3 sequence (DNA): TGCGCCAGCAGCCAAGCACCACTAGTACCTAACTACGAGCAGTACTTC. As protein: CASSQAPLVPNYEQYF.

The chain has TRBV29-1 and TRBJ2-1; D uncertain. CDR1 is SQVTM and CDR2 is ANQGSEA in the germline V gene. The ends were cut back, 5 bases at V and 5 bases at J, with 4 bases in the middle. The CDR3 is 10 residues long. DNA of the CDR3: TGCAGCGTTTTTGACAATGAGCAGTTCTTC. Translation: CSVFDNEQFF.

CDR3 sequence (DNA): TGTGCCAGCTGCGCCCATACTCAAGCTAACTATGGCTACACCTTC. Its translation is CASCAHTQANYGYTF. The chain has TRBV28 and TRBJ1-2, with D hard to call. The CDR3 length is 15 residues. CDR1 is MDHEN, CDR2 SYDVKM, per germline. V was cut by 8 bases and J by 0 bases, with 16 bases left in between.

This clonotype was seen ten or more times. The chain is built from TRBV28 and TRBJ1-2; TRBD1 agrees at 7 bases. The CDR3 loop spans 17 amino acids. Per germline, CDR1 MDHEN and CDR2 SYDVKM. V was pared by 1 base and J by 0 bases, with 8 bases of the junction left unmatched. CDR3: CASSLYGLDRANYGYTF. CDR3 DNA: TGTGCCAGCAGTTTATATGGATTAGACAGGGCTAACTATGGCTACACCTTC.

CDR3 DNA sequence: TGTGCCATTAACGCCGGGACGATTAACACTGAAGCTTTCTTT. This codes for CAINAGTINTEAFF. The rearrangement links TRBV10-3 to TRBJ1-1; D may be TRBD1 (5 bases). In germline, CDR1 is ENHRY, CDR2 SYGVKD. The CDR3 covers 14 residues. V shed 9 bases and J shed 2 bases, with 16 bases lying between them.

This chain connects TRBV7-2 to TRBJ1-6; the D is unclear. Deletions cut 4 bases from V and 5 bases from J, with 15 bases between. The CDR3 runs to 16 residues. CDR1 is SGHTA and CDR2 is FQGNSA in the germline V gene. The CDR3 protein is CASSSTAPVHNSPLHF. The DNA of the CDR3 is TGTGCCAGCAGCTCGACCGCTCCGGTCCATAATTCACCCCTCCACTTT.

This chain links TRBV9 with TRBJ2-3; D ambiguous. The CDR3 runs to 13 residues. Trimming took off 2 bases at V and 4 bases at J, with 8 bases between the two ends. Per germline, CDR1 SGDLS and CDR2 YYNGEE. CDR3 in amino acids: CASSVGSPDTQYF. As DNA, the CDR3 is TGTGCCAGCAGCGTCGGTAGCCCAGATACGCAGTATTTT. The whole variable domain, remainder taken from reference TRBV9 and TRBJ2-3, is DSGVTQTPKHLITATGQRVTLRCSPRSGDLSVYWYQQSLDQGLQFLIQYYNGEERAKGNILERFSAQQFPDLHSELNLSSLELGDSALYFCASSVGSPDTQYFGPGTRLTVL.

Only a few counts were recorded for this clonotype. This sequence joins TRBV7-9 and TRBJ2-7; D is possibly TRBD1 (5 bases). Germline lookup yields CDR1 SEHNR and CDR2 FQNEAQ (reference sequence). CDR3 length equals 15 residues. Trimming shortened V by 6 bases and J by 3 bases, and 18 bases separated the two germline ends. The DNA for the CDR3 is TGTGCCAGCAGGTCCGACCTCAGTCAGGGCTACGAGCAGTACTTC. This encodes CASRSDLSQGYEQYF.

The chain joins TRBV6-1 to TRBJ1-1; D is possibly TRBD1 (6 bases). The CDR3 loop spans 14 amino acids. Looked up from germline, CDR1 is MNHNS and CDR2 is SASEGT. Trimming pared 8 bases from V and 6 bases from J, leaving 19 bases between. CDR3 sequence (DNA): TGTGCCAGCCTGAAGGGGGGGGGCATCGCTGAAGCTTTCTTT. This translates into CASLKGGGIAEAFF.

For the CDR3, the DNA is TGTGCCAGCAGCCTTTGGGGAACTCAAAACACTGAAGCTTTCTTT. As protein: CASSLWGTQNTEAFF. This rearrangement joins TRBV11-2 to TRBJ1-1; D unclear. This CDR3 region has 15 residues. Germline CDR1 SGHAT, CDR2 FQNNGV. V lost 5 bases, J lost 2 bases, and 15 bases lay in between.

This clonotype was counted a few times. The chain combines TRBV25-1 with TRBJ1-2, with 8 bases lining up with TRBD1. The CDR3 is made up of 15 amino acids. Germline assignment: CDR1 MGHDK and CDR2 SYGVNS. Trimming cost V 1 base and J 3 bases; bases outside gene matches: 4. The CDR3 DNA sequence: TGTGCCAGCAGTGAATGGGACAGGAGGGACTATGGCTACACCTTC. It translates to CASSEWDRRDYGYTF.

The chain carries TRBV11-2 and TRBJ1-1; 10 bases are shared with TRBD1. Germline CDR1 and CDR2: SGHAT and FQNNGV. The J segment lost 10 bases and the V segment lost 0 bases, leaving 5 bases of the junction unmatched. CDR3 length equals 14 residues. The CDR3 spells CASSLDRTGGIAFF. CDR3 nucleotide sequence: TGTGCCAGCAGCTTAGATAGGACAGGGGGGATAGCTTTCTTT. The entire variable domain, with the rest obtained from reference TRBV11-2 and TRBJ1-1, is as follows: EAGVAQSPRYKIIEKRQSVAFWCNPISGHATLYWYQQILGQGPKLLIQFQNNGVVDDSQLPKDRFSAERLKGVDSTLKIQPAKLEDSAVYLCASSLDRTGGIAFFGQGTRLTVV.

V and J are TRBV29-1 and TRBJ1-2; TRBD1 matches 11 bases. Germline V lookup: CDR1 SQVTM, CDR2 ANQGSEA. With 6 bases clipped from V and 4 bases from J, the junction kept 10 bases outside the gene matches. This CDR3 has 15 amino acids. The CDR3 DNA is TGCAGCGTCATCCATTGGACAGGGGGCTTCTATGGCTACACCTTC. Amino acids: CSVIHWTGGFYGYTF.

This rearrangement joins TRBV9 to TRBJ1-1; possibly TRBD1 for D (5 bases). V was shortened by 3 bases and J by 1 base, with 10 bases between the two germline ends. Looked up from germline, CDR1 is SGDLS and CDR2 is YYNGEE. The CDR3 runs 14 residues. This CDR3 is CASSAEQANTEAFF. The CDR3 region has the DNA TGTGCCAGCAGCGCGGAACAGGCGAACACTGAAGCTTTCTTT.

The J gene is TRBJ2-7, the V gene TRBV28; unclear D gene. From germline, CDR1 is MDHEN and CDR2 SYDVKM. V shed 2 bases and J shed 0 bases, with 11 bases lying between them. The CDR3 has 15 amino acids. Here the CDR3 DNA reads TGTGCCAGCAGTTTAAGCTTTCAAAACTCCTACGAGCAGTACTTC. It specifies CASSLSFQNSYEQYF.

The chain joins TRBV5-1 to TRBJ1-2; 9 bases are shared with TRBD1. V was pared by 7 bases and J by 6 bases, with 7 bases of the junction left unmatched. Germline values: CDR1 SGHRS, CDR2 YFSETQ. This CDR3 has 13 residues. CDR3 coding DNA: TGCGCCAGCTCTACAGGGGGCGGAGATGGCTACACCTTC. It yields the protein CASSTGGGDGYTF.

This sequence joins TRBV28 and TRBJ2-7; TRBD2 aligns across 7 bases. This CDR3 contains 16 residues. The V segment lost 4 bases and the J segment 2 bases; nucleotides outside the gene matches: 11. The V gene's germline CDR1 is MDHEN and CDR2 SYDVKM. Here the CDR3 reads CASSSPWVGGPYEQYF. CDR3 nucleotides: TGTGCCAGCAGTTCCCCCTGGGTGGGAGGGCCCTACGAGCAGTACTTC.